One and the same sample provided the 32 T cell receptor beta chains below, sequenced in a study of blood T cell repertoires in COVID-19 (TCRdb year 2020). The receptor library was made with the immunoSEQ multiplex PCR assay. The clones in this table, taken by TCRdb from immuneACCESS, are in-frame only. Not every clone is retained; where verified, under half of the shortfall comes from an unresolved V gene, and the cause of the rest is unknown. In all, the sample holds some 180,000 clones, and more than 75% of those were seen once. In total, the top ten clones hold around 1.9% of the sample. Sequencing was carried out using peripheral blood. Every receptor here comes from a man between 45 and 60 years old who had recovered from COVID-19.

The chain's CDR3 is CATGLAGTDTQYF. DNA of the CDR3: TGTGCCACCGGACTAGCGGGAACAGATACGCAGTATTTT. The chain carries TRBV13 and TRBJ2-3, with 12 bases fitting TRBD2. Germline loops: CDR1 PRHDT, CDR2 FYEKMQ (reference sequence). V lost 10 bases, J lost 3 bases, and 2 bases stayed unmatched. The CDR3 totals 13 residues.

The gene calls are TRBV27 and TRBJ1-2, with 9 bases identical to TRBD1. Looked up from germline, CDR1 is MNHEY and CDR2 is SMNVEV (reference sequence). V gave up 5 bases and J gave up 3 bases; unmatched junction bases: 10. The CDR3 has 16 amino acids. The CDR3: CASSTSDRGKDYGYTF. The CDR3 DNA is TGTGCCAGCAGTACCTCCGACAGGGGGAAGGACTATGGCTACACCTTC.

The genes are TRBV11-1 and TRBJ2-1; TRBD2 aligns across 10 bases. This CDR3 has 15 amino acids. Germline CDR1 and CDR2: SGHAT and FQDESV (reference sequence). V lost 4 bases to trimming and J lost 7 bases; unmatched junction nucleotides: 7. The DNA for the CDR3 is TGTGCCAGCAGCTGGTCAGCGGGAGGGAGAAATGAGCAGTTCTTC. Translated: CASSWSAGGRNEQFF.

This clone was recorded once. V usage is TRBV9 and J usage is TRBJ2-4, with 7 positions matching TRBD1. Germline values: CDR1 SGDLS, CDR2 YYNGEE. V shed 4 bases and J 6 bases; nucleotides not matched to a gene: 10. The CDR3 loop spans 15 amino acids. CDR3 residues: CASSIATGDANIQYF. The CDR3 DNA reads TGTGCCAGCAGCATAGCCACAGGGGATGCAAACATTCAGTACTTC.

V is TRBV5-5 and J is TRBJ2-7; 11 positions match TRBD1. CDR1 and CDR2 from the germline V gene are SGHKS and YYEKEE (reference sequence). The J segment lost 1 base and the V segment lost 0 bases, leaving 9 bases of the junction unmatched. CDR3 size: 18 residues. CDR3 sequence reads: CASSLGGQGAKGSYEQYF. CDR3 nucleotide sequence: TGTGCCAGCAGCTTGGGAGGACAGGGGGCAAAAGGGTCCTACGAGCAGTACTTC.

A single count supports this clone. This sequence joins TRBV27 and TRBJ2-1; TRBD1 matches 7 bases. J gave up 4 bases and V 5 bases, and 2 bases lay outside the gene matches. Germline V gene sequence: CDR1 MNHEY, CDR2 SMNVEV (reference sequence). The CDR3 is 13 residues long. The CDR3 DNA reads TGTGCCAGCAGTCCGACAGGGTACAATGAGCAGTTCTTC. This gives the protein CASSPTGYNEQFF.

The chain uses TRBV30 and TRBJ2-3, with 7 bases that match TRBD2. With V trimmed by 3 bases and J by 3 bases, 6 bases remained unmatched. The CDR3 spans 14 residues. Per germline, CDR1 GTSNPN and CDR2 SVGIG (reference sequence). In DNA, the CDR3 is TGTGCCTGGAGCGGCGGGGGTCGTACAGATACGCAGTATTTT. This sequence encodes CAWSGGGRTDTQYF.

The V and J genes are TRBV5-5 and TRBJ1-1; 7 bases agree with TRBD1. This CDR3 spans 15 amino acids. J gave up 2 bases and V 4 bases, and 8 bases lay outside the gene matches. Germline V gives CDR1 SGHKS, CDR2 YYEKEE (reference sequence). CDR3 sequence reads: CASSLSTGVNTEAFF. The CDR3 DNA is TGTGCCAGCAGCCTCTCTACAGGGGTTAACACTGAAGCTTTCTTT.

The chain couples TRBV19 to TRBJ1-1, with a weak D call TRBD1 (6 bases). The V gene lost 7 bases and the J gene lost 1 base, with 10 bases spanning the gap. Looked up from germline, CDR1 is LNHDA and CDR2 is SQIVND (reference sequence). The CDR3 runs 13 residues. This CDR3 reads CASNRAANTEAFF. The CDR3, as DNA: TGTGCCAGTAACAGGGCGGCGAACACTGAAGCTTTCTTT. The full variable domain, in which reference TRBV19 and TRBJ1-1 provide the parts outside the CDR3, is DGGITQSPKYLFRKEGQNVTLSCEQNLNHDAMYWYRQDPGQGLRLIYYSQIVNDFQKGDIAEGYSVSREKKESFPLTVTSAQKNPTAFYLCASNRAANTEAFFGQGTRLTVV.

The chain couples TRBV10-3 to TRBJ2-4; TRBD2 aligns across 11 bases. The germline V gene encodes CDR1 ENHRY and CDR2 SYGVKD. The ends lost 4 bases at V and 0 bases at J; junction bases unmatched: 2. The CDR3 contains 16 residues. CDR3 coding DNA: TGTGCCATCAGTGCTGGACTAGCGGGAGCCAAAAACATTCAGTACTTC. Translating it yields CAISAGLAGAKNIQYF.

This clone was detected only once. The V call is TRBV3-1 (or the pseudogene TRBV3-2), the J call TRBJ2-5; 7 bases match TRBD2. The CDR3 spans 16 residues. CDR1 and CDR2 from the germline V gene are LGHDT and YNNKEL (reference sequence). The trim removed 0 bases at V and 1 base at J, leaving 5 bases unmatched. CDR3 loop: CASSQEGAGVQETQYF. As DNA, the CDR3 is TGTGCCAGCAGCCAAGAAGGGGCGGGGGTCCAAGAGACCCAGTACTTC.

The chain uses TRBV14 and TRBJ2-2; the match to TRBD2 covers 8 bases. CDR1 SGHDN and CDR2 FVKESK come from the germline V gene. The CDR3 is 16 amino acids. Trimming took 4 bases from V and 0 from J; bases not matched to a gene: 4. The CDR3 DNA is TGTGCCAGCAGCCGAAATAGCGGGACGAACACCGGGGAGCTGTTTTTT. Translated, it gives CASSRNSGTNTGELFF.

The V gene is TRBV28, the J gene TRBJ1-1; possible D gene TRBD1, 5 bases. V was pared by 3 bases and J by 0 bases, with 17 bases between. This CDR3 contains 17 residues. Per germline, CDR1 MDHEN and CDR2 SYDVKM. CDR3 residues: CASSFTARARVNTEAFF. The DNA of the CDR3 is TGTGCCAGCAGTTTCACCGCCAGGGCCCGCGTGAACACTGAAGCTTTCTTT.

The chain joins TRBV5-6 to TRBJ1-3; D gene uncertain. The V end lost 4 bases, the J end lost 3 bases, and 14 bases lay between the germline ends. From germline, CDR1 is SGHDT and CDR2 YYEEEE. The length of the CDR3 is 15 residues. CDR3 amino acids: CASSLVAGNGNTIYF. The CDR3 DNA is TGTGCCAGCAGCCTGGTTGCGGGTAATGGAAACACCATATATTTT.

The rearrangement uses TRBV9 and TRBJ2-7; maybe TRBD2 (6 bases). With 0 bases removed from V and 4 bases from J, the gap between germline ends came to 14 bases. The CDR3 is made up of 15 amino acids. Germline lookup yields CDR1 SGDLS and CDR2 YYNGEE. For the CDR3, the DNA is TGTGCCAGCAGCGTAGGGGCTAGCGATAAGTACGAGCAGTACTTC. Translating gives CASSVGASDKYEQYF.

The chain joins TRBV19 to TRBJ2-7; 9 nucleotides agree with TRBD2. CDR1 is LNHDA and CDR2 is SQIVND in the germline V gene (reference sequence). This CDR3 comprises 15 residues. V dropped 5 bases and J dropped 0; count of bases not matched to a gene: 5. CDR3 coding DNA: TGTGCCAGTAGTTTCAGGACTAGCGCCTCCTACGAGCAGTACTTC. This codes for CASSFRTSASYEQYF.

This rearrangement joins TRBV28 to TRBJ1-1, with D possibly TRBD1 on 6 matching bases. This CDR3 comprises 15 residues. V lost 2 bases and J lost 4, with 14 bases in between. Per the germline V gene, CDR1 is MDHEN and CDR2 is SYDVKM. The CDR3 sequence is CASSLNGGRSTEAFF. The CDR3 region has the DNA TGTGCCAGCAGTTTAAACGGGGGGCGAAGCACTGAAGCTTTCTTT.

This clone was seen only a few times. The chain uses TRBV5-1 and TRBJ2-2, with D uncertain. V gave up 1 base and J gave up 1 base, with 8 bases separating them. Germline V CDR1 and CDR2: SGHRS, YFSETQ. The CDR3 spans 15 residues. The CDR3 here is CASSLFPENTGELFF. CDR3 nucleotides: TGCGCCAGCAGCTTGTTCCCAGAGAACACCGGGGAGCTGTTTTTT.

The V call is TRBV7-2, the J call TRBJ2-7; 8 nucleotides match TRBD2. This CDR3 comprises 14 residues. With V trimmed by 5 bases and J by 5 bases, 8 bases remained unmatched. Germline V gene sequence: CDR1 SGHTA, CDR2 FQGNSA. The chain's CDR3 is CASSPRRGANEQYF. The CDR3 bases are TGTGCCAGCAGCCCCAGGCGGGGGGCGAACGAGCAGTACTTC.

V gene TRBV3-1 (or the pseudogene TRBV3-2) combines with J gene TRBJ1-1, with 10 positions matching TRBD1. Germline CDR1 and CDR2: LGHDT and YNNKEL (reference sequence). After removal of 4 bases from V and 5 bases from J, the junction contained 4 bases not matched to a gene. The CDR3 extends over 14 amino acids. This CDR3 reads CASSLGQGKTEAFF. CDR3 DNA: TGTGCCAGCAGCCTGGGACAGGGGAAGACTGAAGCTTTCTTT.

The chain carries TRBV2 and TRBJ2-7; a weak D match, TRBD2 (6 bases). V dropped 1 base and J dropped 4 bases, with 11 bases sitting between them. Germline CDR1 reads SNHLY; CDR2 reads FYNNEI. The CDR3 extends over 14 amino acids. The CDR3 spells CASSEVGGVYEQYF. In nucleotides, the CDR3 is TGTGCCAGCAGTGAAGTCGGAGGGGTTTACGAGCAGTACTTC.

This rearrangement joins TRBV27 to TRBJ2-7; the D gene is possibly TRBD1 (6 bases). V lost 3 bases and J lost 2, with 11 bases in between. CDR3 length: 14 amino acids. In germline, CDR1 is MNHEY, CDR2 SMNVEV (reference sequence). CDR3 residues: CASSLDSKTYEQYF. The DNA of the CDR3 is TGTGCCAGCAGTTTGGACAGCAAAACCTACGAGCAGTACTTC.

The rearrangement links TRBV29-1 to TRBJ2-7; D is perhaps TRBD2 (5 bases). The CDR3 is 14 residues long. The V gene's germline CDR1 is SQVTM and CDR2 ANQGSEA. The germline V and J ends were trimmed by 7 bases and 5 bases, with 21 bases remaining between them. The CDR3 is CSAQSPGLGHEQYF. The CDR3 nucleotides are TGCAGCGCCCAAAGCCCCGGACTTGGCCACGAGCAGTACTTC.

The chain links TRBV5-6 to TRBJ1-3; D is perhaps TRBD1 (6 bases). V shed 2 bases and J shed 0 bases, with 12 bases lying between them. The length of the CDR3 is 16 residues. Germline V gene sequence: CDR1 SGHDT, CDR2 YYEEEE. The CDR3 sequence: CASSFRQVRSGNTIYF. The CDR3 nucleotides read TGTGCCAGCAGCTTCCGACAGGTCCGCTCTGGAAACACCATATATTTT. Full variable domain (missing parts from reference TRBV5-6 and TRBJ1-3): DAGVTQSPTHLIKTRGQQVTLRCSPKSGHDTVSWYQQALGQGPQFIFQYYEEEERQRGNFPDRFSGHQFPNYSSELNVNALLLGDSALYLCASSFRQVRSGNTIYFGEGSWLTVV.

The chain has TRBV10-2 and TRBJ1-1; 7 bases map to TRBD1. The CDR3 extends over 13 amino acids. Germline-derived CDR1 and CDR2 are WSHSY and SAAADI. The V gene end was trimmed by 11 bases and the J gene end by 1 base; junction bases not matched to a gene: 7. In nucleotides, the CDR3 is TGCGCCGCCCGGGACAGAGAGAACACTGAAGCTTTCTTT. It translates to CAARDRENTEAFF.

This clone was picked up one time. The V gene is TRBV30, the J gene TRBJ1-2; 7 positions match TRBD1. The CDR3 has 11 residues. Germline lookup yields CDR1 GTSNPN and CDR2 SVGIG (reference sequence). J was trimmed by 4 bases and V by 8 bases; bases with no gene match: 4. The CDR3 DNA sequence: TGTGCCCGGGACAGTTTCTATGGCTACACCTTC. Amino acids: CARDSFYGYTF. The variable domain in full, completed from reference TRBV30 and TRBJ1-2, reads SQTIHQWPATLVQPVGSPLSLECTVEGTSNPNLYWYRQAAGRGLQLLFYSVGIGQISSEVPQNLSASRPQDRQFILSSKKLLLSDSGFYLCARDSFYGYTFGSGTRLTVV.

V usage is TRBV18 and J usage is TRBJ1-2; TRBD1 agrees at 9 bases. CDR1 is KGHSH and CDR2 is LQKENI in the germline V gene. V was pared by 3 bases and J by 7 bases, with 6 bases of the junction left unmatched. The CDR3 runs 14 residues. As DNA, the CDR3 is TGTGCCAGCTCACCGGACAGGGGAGTTGGTGGCTACACCTTC. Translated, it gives CASSPDRGVGGYTF. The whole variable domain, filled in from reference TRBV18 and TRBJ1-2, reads NAGVMQNPRHLVRRRGQEARLRCSPMKGHSHVYWYRQLPEEGLKFMVYLQKENIIDESGMPKERFSAEFPKEGPSILRIQQVVRGDSAAYFCASSPDRGVGGYTFGSGTRLTVV.

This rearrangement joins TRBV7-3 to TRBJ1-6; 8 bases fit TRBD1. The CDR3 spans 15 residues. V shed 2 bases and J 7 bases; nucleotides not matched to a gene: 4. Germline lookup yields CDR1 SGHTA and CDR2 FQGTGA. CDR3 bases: TGTGCCAGCAGCTTAGAGGGACAGGTGAATTCACCCCTCCACTTT. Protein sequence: CASSLEGQVNSPLHF.

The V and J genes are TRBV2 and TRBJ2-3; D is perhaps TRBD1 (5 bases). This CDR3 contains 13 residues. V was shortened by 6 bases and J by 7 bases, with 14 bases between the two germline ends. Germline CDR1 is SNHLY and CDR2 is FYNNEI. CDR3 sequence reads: CASSRARAYTQYF. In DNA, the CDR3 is TGTGCCAGCAGCCGGGCCAGGGCTTATACGCAGTATTTT.

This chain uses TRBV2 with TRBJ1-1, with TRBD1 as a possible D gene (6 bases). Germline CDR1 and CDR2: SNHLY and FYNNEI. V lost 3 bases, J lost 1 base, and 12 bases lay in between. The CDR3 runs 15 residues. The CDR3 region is CASSERGGWNTEAFF. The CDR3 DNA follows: TGTGCCAGCAGTGAGAGGGGGGGCTGGAACACTGAAGCTTTCTTT.

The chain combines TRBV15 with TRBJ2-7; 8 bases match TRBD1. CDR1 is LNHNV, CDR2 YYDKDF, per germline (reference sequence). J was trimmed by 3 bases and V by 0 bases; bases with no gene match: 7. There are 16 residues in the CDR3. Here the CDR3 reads CATSRDHAGGGYEQYF. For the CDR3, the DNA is TGTGCCACCAGCAGAGATCATGCAGGGGGCGGCTACGAGCAGTACTTC.

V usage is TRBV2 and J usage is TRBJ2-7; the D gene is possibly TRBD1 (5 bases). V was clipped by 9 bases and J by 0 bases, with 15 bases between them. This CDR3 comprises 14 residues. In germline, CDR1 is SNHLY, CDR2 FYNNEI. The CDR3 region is CASKGHLSSYEQYF. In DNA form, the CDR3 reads TGTGCCAGTAAAGGACACCTGAGCTCCTACGAGCAGTACTTC. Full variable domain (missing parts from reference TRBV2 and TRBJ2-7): EPEVTQTPSHQVTQMGQEVILRCVPISNHLYFYWYRQILGQKVEFLVSFYNNEISEKSEIFDDQFSVERPDGSNFTLKIRSTKLEDSAMYFCASKGHLSSYEQYFGPGTRLTVT.